This is a list of T cell receptor beta chains from one sample in a study of cytomegalovirus exposure and HLA in healthy donors. TCRdb's copy holds only in-frame clones and misses some; the assay was immunoSEQ multiplex PCR. The sample contains about 190,000 clones, approximately 81% of which appear only once. Sequencing was done on a sample of PBMCs. These receptor sequences come from a man aged 50 or older in good health and CMV-seronegative. The CDR3 runs from the conserved cysteine through the conserved F or W. The D gene is left open where the match is weak. Some rows have no size entry. The others give once, few or many, or a class for an expanded clone.

CDR3 protein	CDR3 DNA	J gene	V gene	D gene	clone size
CASSAGGPYGYTF	TGTGCCAGCAGTGCAGGGGGCCCATATGGCTACACCTTC	TRBJ1-2	TRBV25-1	TRBD1	once
CASSYPGVTDTQYF	TGTGCCAGCAGTTACCCCGGGGTCACAGATACGCAGTATTTT	TRBJ2-3	TRBV6-6	NA	NA
CSSSGRTGGHSYEQYF	TGTTCCAGCAGCGGAAGGACAGGGGGGCACTCCTACGAGCAGTACTTC	TRBJ2-7	TRBV7-9	TRBD1	NA
CASSVGDSYEQYF	TGTGCCAGCAGCGTCGGGGACTCCTACGAGCAGTACTTC	TRBJ2-7	TRBV11-3	NA	NA
CASSQVLDITDTQYF	TGCGCCAGCAGCCAAGTTTTGGACATCACAGATACGCAGTATTTT	TRBJ2-3	TRBV4-3	NA	NA
CASSLARGRSYNEQFF	TGTGCCAGCAGCTTAGCGCGGGGAAGGTCCTACAATGAGCAGTTCTTC	TRBJ2-1	TRBV7-2	NA	NA
CASSSLFGQGMGNQPQHF	TGTGCCAGCAGCTCCCTTTTTGGACAGGGGATGGGCAATCAGCCCCAGCATTTT	TRBJ1-5	TRBV27	TRBD1	NA
CASRLVGTGGVGNQPQHF	TGTGCCAGTAGACTAGTAGGGACAGGGGGCGTCGGCAATCAGCCCCAGCATTTT	TRBJ1-5	TRBV19	TRBD1	NA
CASSIQGAAINEQFF	TGCGCCAGCTCCATTCAGGGGGCCGCTATCAATGAGCAGTTCTTC	TRBJ2-1	TRBV5-1	TRBD1	NA
CASSLRGMLYQETQYF	TGTGCCAGTAGTCTCCGAGGGATGTTGTACCAAGAGACCCAGTACTTC	TRBJ2-5	TRBV19	NA	NA
CASSVTVGGAQHF	TGTGCCAGCAGCGTTACGGTCGGGGGTGCCCAGCATTTT	TRBJ1-5	TRBV9	NA	NA
CASSVLRDRGNNEQFF	TGTGCCAGTAGTGTACTCCGGGACAGGGGTAACAATGAGCAGTTCTTC	TRBJ2-1	TRBV19	TRBD1	once
CASSLSRVSGELFF	TGTGCCAGCAGTTTGTCCAGGGTATCCGGGGAGCTGTTTTTT	TRBJ2-2	TRBV27	NA	few
CASSQDLPPTVYTIYF	TGCGCCAGCAGCCAAGATCTCCCCCCTACGGTTTACACCATATATTTT	TRBJ1-3	TRBV4-3	NA	NA
CASSYLQGSGNTIYF	TGTGCCAGCAGCTACCTTCAGGGGTCTGGAAACACCATATATTTT	TRBJ1-3	TRBV7-2	NA	NA
CASSSEYRDVVTDTQYF	TGTGCCAGCAGTTCGGAGTACAGGGACGTCGTCACAGATACGCAGTATTTT	TRBJ2-3	TRBV2	NA	NA